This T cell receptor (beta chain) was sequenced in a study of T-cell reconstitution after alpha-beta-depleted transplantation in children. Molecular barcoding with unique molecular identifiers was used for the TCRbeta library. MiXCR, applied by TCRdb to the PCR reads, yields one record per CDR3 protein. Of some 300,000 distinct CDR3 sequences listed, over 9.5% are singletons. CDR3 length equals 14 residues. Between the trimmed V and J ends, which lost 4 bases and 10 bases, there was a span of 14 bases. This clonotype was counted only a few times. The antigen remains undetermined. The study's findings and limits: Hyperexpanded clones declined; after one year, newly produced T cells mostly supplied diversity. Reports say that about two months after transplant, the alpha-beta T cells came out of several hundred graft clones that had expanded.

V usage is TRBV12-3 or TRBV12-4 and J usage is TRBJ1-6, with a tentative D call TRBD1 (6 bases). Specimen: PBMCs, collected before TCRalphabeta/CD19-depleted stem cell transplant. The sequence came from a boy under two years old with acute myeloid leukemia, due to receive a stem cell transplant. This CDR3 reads CASSSGQRVSPLHF. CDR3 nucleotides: TGTGCCAGCAGTTCGGGACAAAGGGTATCACCCCTCCACTTT.